This T cell receptor beta chain was identified in a study of T-cell memory formation after mild COVID-19. Findings and caveats of the study: Pre-infection memory already had some responding clones, implying cross-reactive memory joined.

About this clonotype itself: Its antigen is not identified.

TCRdb re-analysed the 5' RACE reads in MiXCR, keeping a single row per CDR3 protein. The table lists roughly 380,000 distinct CDR3 sequences, 25% to 30% of them singletons. This sequence was found in an adult woman who had mild COVID-19 (a few samples of this study predate the infection). Cell type and time point are not known. Sequenced: PBMCs or a T cell subset sorted from them (not recorded which).

The CDR3 nucleotides read TGCAGTGCTAGATTAGCGGGAAAACAAGAGACCCAGTACTTC. Translation: CSARLAGKQETQYF. This sequence joins TRBV20-1 and TRBJ2-5; 8 positions agree with TRBD2. Germline CDR1 reads DFQATT; CDR2 reads SNEGSKA (reference sequence). The CDR3 consists of 14 residues. The V segment lost 2 bases and the J segment 2 bases; nucleotides outside the gene matches: 4.